A single sample gave rise to the 30 T cell receptor beta chains below, sequenced in a study of regulatory T cells in long-lasting Graves disease. For TCR beta, libraries came from iRepertoire HTBI primers and Arm-PCR of CDR3 regions. TCRdb used MiXCR to reprocess the multiplex PCR reads, holding one entry per CDR3 protein. The data contain around 470,000 distinct CDR3 sequences, 12% to 15% of them singletons. Sample time point: newly diagnosed GD, antithyroid drugs for less than 3 months. Construction of the TCR library relied on RNA isolated from PBMCs. This sample also appeared in a second study, on T cells in Graves' hyperthyroidism and ophthalmopathy.

The starting material was peripheral blood mononuclear cells (PBMCs), obtained at new diagnosis, from a patient treated with antithyroid drugs. The receptors stem from a woman aged 45 to 65 with Graves disease.

V is TRBV9 and J is TRBJ2-1; no firm D call. The CDR3 covers 15 residues. Germline V gene data show CDR1 as SGDLS and CDR2 as YYNGEE. Trimming took off 4 bases at V and 2 bases at J, with 13 bases between the two ends. The CDR3 sequence: CASSSMVTPYNEQFF. The CDR3 DNA reads TGTGCCAGCAGCTCTATGGTTACCCCCTACAATGAGCAGTTCTTC.

In its sample, this clonotype was seen once. V gene TRBV29-1 combines with J gene TRBJ2-7; 9 bases line up with TRBD2. The CDR3 has 12 residues. V shed 4 bases, J shed 5 bases, and the junction held 3 bases outside the gene matches. The germline V gene has CDR1 SQVTM and CDR2 ANQGSEA. CDR3 amino acids: CSVVSSGNEQYF. CDR3 coding DNA: TGCAGCGTTGTCTCTAGCGGGAACGAGCAGTACTTC.

This clonotype was observed many times. The chain uses TRBV2 and TRBJ1-2; a weak D match, TRBD1 (5 bases). The CDR3 totals 12 residues. CDR1 and CDR2 (germline): SNHLY, FYNNEI. Trimming pared 1 base from V and 5 bases from J, leaving 5 bases between. This CDR3 reads CASSEGGYGYTF. For the CDR3, the DNA is TGTGCCAGCAGTGAAGGGGGGTATGGCTACACCTTC.

This clonotype was observed many times. The J gene is TRBJ2-3, the V gene TRBV2; D is perhaps TRBD2 (6 bases). The CDR3 spans 16 residues. With 6 bases removed from V and 6 bases from J, the gap between germline ends came to 22 bases. Germline CDR1 and CDR2: SNHLY and FYNNEI. The CDR3 protein is CASRGTGLKAGDTQYF. The CDR3 DNA reads TGTGCCAGCAGGGGTACGGGACTCAAGGCGGGGGATACGCAGTATTTT.

The chain links TRBV28 to TRBJ2-5; D gene uncertain. Germline lookup yields CDR1 MDHEN and CDR2 SYDVKM. The V end lost 5 bases, the J end lost 13 bases, and 14 bases lay between the germline ends. This CDR3 contains 11 residues. CDR3 amino acids: CASSTLGRPYF. CDR3 nucleotides: TGTGCCAGCAGTACCCTGGGCCGCCCGTACTTC.

Of note for this clonotype: A much more abundant neighbour one base away suggests this may be a read error. The J gene is TRBJ2-1, the V gene TRBV11-2; the D gene could be TRBD1 or TRBD2 (6 bases each). Per germline, CDR1 SGHAT and CDR2 FQNNGV. The CDR3 covers 12 residues. CDR3 DNA sequence: TGTGCCAGCCTAGGGGGGATTAATGAGCAGTCCTTC. Translated, it gives CASLGGINEQSF.

Many counts were recorded for this clonotype. The chain joins TRBV11-2 to TRBJ2-7; 9 bases map to TRBD2. CDR3 size: 15 residues. V lost 8 bases and J lost 4; bases outside the gene matches: 12. Germline V gives CDR1 SGHAT, CDR2 FQNNGV. CDR3 residues: CASSSLTSGLYEQYF. The CDR3 bases are TGTGCCAGCTCCTCCCTGACTAGCGGCCTGTACGAGCAGTACTTC.

The chain couples TRBV7-3 to TRBJ2-1; TRBD2 matches at 14 bases. Germline CDR1 SGHTA, CDR2 FQGTGA. V shed 5 bases, J shed 0 bases, and the junction held 15 bases outside the gene matches. The CDR3 loop spans 21 amino acids. The CDR3 loop is CASSPGTSGSPLLSSYNEQFF. The CDR3 DNA reads TGTGCCAGCAGCCCGGGGACTAGCGGGAGTCCTCTGTTAAGCTCCTACAATGAGCAGTTCTTC.

This clonotype was observed at least ten times. V gene TRBV9 combines with J gene TRBJ1-4; 7 bases align to TRBD1. The trim removed 3 bases at V and 7 bases at J, leaving 12 bases unmatched. The germline gives CDR1 SGDLS, CDR2 YYNGEE. CDR3 length: 16 amino acids. CDR3 DNA: TGTGCCAGCAGCGAGGGACAGACCCAGAGCGGTGAAAAACTGTTTTTT. It encodes CASSEGQTQSGEKLFF.

In its sample, this clonotype was seen many times. This rearrangement joins TRBV20-1 to TRBJ1-4, with a weak D call TRBD1 (6 bases). Germline CDR1 and CDR2: DFQATT and SNEGSKA (reference sequence). Trimming took 6 bases from V and 5 from J, leaving 13 bases between them. The CDR3 is made up of 13 amino acids. CDR3 coding DNA: TGCAGTGCACCGACAGGTCGGAATGAAAAACTGTTTTTT. It encodes CSAPTGRNEKLFF.

There are many counts of this clonotype. The rearrangement links TRBV5-1 to TRBJ2-7, with TRBD1 matching 12 bases. This CDR3 has 14 amino acids. Per the germline V gene, CDR1 is SGHRS and CDR2 is YFSETQ. V was pared by 5 bases and J by 7 bases, with 7 bases of the junction left unmatched. DNA for the CDR3: TGCGCCAGCAGTATGGGACAGGGGGCGGGTGAGCAGTACTTC. Translation gives CASSMGQGAGEQYF.

This clonotype was seen many times. The chain carries TRBV12-3 or TRBV12-4 and TRBJ2-1; 7 nucleotides line up with TRBD1. V shed 1 base and J 6 bases; nucleotides not matched to a gene: 9. This CDR3 region has 16 residues. CDR3 sequence reads: CASSLDRGRFGNEQFF. CDR3 nucleotides: TGTGCCAGCAGTTTAGACAGGGGCCGCTTCGGCAATGAGCAGTTCTTC.

Ten or more counts support this clonotype. V usage is TRBV6-9 and J usage is TRBJ1-5; 8 nucleotides align to TRBD1. After removal of 4 bases from V and 5 bases from J, the junction contained 7 bases not matched to a gene. The CDR3 length is 15 residues. In germline, CDR1 is MNHGY, CDR2 SVAAGI. The CDR3 here is CASSFGQGLYQPQHF. DNA for the CDR3: TGTGCCAGCAGTTTCGGACAGGGTTTATATCAGCCCCAGCATTTT.

The V and J genes are TRBV7-2 and TRBJ2-1; D perhaps matches TRBD1 (5 bases). There are 17 residues in the CDR3. Germline V lookup: CDR1 SGHTA, CDR2 FQGNSA. V shed 2 bases and J shed 6 bases, with 20 bases lying between them. CDR3 sequence: CASSLRGWTDGGNEQFF. The CDR3 coding sequence is TGTGCCAGCAGCTTAAGGGGTTGGACCGACGGTGGCAATGAGCAGTTCTTC.

This clonotype was observed many times. This chain links TRBV5-1 with TRBJ2-5; D possibly matches TRBD1 or TRBD2 (6 bases each). Germline V gene lookup returns CDR1 SGHRS and CDR2 YFSETQ. Trimming shortened V by 3 bases and J by 2 bases, and 11 bases separated the two germline ends. The CDR3 extends over 14 amino acids. The CDR3 protein is CASSWGDTQETQYF. For the CDR3, the DNA is TGCGCCAGCAGCTGGGGGGACACGCAAGAGACCCAGTACTTC.

The table lists this clonotype with many counts. The chain carries TRBV27 and TRBJ2-7, with a possible D match to TRBD2 (6 bases). The V end was cut by 5 bases, the J end by 2 bases, with 10 bases between. Germline V gene lookup returns CDR1 MNHEY and CDR2 SMNVEV (reference sequence). This CDR3 is 13 amino acids long. CDR3 sequence (DNA): TGTGCCAGCAGTATTGGCGGGGCCTACGAGCAGTACTTC. Translating gives CASSIGGAYEQYF.

With respect to this clonotype: Since a much larger clone is just one base distant, this may be a read error. This chain uses TRBV2 with TRBJ2-1; the match to TRBD2 covers 12 bases. The last part of the DNA fits TRBJ2-3 better; the J call may be wrong. The CDR3 loop spans 15 amino acids. In germline, CDR1 is SNHLY, CDR2 FYNNEI. The CDR3 region has the DNA TGTGCCAGCAGTGCGACTAGCGGGAGTATCACGATGCAGTATTTT. It encodes CASSATSGSITMQYF.

This clonotype occurred many times. The chain carries TRBV15 and TRBJ2-3; 11 bases line up with TRBD2. Germline trimming cut 0 bases from V and 6 bases from J; bases unmatched to any gene: 8. The CDR3 spans 17 residues. Germline loops: CDR1 LNHNV, CDR2 YYDKDF (reference sequence). CDR3 region: CATSREGSGRATDTQYF. CDR3 coding DNA: TGTGCCACCAGCAGAGAAGGTAGCGGGAGGGCTACGGATACGCAGTATTTT.

This clonotype was counted ten times or more. The genes are TRBV5-1 and TRBJ1-1; 7 positions agree with TRBD1. This CDR3 is 14 amino acids long. Germline CDR1 SGHRS, CDR2 YFSETQ. The junction had 5 bases not matched to a gene; V was cut back by 6 bases and J by 0 bases. CDR3 coding DNA: TGCGCCAGCACACCTGGGACAGTGAACACTGAAGCTTTCTTT. The encoded protein is CASTPGTVNTEAFF. Full variable domain (rest looked up from reference TRBV5-1 and TRBJ1-1): KAGVTQTPRYLIKTRGQQVTLSCSPISGHRSVSWYQQTPGQGLQFLFEYFSETQRNKGNFPGRFSGRQFSNSRSEMNVSTLELGDSALYLCASTPGTVNTEAFFGQGTRLTVV.

The J gene is TRBJ2-1, the V gene TRBV4-1, with TRBD2 matching over 11 bases. The germline V gene has CDR1 MGHRA and CDR2 YSYEKL. The CDR3 loop spans 16 amino acids. V dropped 3 bases and J dropped 2; count of bases not matched to a gene: 3. The chain's CDR3 is CASSHQLAGAYNEQFF. The CDR3 DNA follows: TGCGCCAGCAGCCACCAACTAGCGGGGGCCTACAATGAGCAGTTCTTC.

The chain couples TRBV9 to TRBJ2-3, with TRBD2 matching 8 bases. CDR3 length: 15 amino acids. V was pared by 2 bases and J by 3 bases, with 5 bases of the junction left unmatched. The germline V gene encodes CDR1 SGDLS and CDR2 YYNGEE. As DNA, the CDR3 is TGTGCCAGCAGCGTGGAGCGGGAGAGAACAGATACGCAGTATTTT. Protein sequence: CASSVERERTDTQYF.

This clonotype came up many times. CDR3 nucleotides: TGTGCCAGCAGCTCCCCCGGGACAGGGGAATATGGCTACACCTTC. This gives the protein CASSSPGTGEYGYTF. This rearrangement joins TRBV3-1 to TRBJ1-2; 10 nucleotides align to TRBD1. Germline CDR1 LGHDT, CDR2 YNNKEL (reference sequence). The CDR3 sequence is 15 residues long. With 5 bases clipped from V and 5 bases from J, the junction kept 8 bases outside the gene matches.

Of note for this clonotype: A much more abundant neighbour one base away suggests this may be a read error. The genes are TRBV27 and TRBJ2-3, with D possibly called TRBD1 or TRBD2 (5 bases each). From germline, CDR1 is MNHEY and CDR2 SMNVEV (reference sequence). This CDR3 spans 14 amino acids. V was shortened by 8 bases and J by 0 bases, with 12 bases between the two germline ends. CDR3 nucleotides: TGTGCCAGCGGAAGGGGACGCAGCACAGATACGCAGTATTTT. Residues: CASGRGRSTDTQYF.

This clonotype has more than one count but fewer than ten. The chain carries TRBV5-4 and TRBJ2-3, with a possible D match to TRBD2 (5 bases). Trimming shortened V by 0 bases and J by 0 bases, and 14 bases separated the two germline ends. In germline, CDR1 is SGHNT, CDR2 YYREEE (reference sequence). This CDR3 region has 17 residues. The CDR3 DNA reads as TGTGCCAGCAGCTTGGCCGGGATAGGGAAAAGCACAGATACGCAGTATTTT. Residues: CASSLAGIGKSTDTQYF.

This clonotype was counted at least ten times. The chain recombines TRBV29-1 with TRBJ2-1; 7 bases line up with TRBD2. CDR3 length: 12 residues. V trimming: 5 bases; J trimming: 4 bases; junction bases outside the gene matches: 2. CDR1 SQVTM and CDR2 ANQGSEA come from the germline V gene. CDR3 protein: CSVTGGYNEQFF. The CDR3 bases are TGCAGCGTTACGGGAGGTTACAATGAGCAGTTCTTC.

This clonotype was observed many times. The CDR3 protein is CASSLSASNYGYTF. The DNA of the CDR3 is TGTGCCAGCAGTTTGTCGGCCTCTAACTATGGCTACACCTTC. The genes are TRBV28 and TRBJ1-2; D gene unclear. Germline values: CDR1 MDHEN, CDR2 SYDVKM. V was pared by 3 bases and J by 0 bases, with 8 bases between. This CDR3 region has 14 residues.

As for this clonotype: A much larger clone sits a single nucleotide away, making a read error possible. The chain has TRBV2 and TRBJ2-1, with TRBD2 matching 8 bases. This CDR3 contains 15 residues. CDR1 is SNHLY and CDR2 is FYNNEI in the germline V gene. CDR3 region: CASSEEAGVGHEQSF. CDR3 in DNA: TGTGCCAGCAGTGAGGAAGCGGGAGTCGGACATGAGCAGTCCTTC.

In its sample, this clonotype was seen a few times. The chain joins TRBV20-1 to TRBJ2-7; D is ambiguous. This CDR3 region has 14 residues. Germline-derived CDR1 and CDR2 are DFQATT and SNEGSKA (reference sequence). The germline V and J ends were trimmed by 5 bases and 1 base, with 15 bases remaining between them. CDR3 DNA sequence: TGCAGTGCTCTCTTCGGGTGGGCGTCCTACGAGCAGTACTTC. Amino acids: CSALFGWASYEQYF.

This clonotype was picked up a small number of times. The chain couples TRBV28 to TRBJ1-5; a weak D match, TRBD1 (5 bases). V lost 5 bases and J lost 4, with 18 bases in between. CDR1 and CDR2 from the germline V gene are MDHEN and SYDVKM. The CDR3 length is 16 residues. The CDR3 bases are TGTGCCAGCAGTCCGCAGGGCCGAGGCGGGAATCAGCCCCAGCATTTT. This codes for CASSPQGRGGNQPQHF.

This clonotype has a count of ten or more. The chain is built from TRBV18 and TRBJ2-1; 11 bases agree with TRBD2. The V gene end was trimmed by 8 bases and the J gene end by 4 bases; junction bases not matched to a gene: 4. The CDR3 sequence is 14 residues long. Germline CDR1 is KGHSH and CDR2 is LQKENI. CDR3 bases: TGTGCCAGCGTGACTAGCGGGAAGTACAATGAGCAGTTCTTC. This codes for CASVTSGKYNEQFF. The full variable domain, completed using reference TRBV18 and TRBJ2-1, is NAGVMQNPRHLVRRRGQEARLRCSPMKGHSHVYWYRQLPEEGLKFMVYLQKENIIDESGMPKERFSAEFPKEGPSILRIQQVVRGDSAAYFCASVTSGKYNEQFFGPGTRLTVL.